This T cell receptor beta chain was sequenced during a study of prognosis after radiotherapy for stage I lung cancer. Using two-round multiplex PCR, the authors amplified TCR beta CDR3 from genomic DNA. Primers targeting each individual TRBV and TRBJ gene were applied in first-round PCR. Each CDR3 protein is one row after TCRdb ran MiXCR on the multiplex PCR reads. Of around 16,000 distinct CDR3 sequences listed, over 40% were seen once; the top ten hold around 38%. Germline loops: CDR1 MNHEY, CDR2 SVGEGT. V lost 0 bases, J lost 13 bases, and 13 bases lay in between. The CDR3 length is 13 residues. The source material was PBMCs, sampled before or after stereotactic body radiation therapy (not recorded which). The chain uses TRBV6-2 or TRBV6-3 and TRBJ2-1, with unresolved D. The source of this sequence is a donor aged 50 or older with non-small cell lung cancer. The CDR3 nucleotides read TGTGCCAGCAGTTACTCGTTAAAGACTGAACAGTTCTTC. Amino acids: CASSYSLKTEQFF.